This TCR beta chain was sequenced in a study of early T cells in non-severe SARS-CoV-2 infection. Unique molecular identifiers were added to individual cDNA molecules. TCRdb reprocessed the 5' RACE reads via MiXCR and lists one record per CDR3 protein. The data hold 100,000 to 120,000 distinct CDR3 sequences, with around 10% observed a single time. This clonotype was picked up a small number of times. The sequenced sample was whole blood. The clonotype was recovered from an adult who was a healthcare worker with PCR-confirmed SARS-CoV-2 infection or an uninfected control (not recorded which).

CDR3 DNA sequence: TGTGCCAGCAGTTTATCGTGGGACGCCTCTTGGCCCCAGCATTTT. Protein: CASSLSWDASWPQHF. The chain carries TRBV28 and TRBJ1-5; a weak D match, TRBD1 (5 bases). Germline V gene lookup returns CDR1 MDHEN and CDR2 SYDVKM. This CDR3 spans 15 amino acids. V was trimmed by 1 base and J by 9 bases, leaving 16 bases between them.